A selection of T cell receptor beta chains follows, all from one sample in a study of blood T cells in healthy people across ages. TCRdb recomputed calls from the 5' RACE reads with MiXCR, one row per CDR3 protein. The sample includes 1.2 million to 1.5 million distinct CDR3 sequences, approximately 42% of them seen just once. The sequenced sample was blood. Receptor source: a woman aged 18 to 35 in good health. The conserved cysteine and the conserved F or W are not part of the CDR3 here. Fields, in order: J gene, V gene, CDR3 protein.

>TRBJ2-7|TRBV7-9
ASSSSGQAYSYERY
>TRBJ1-1|TRBV15
ATSRDGNTEAF
>TRBJ2-7|TRBV18
ASSFRTELSYEQY
>TRBJ2-5|TRBV6-1
ASSGRVPQETQY
>TRBJ2-5|TRBV5-1
ASSLAGESTNEQY
>TRBJ2-7|TRBV20-1
SARETSGLGEQY
>TRBJ1-2|TRBV6-5
ASTYRTGLNYGYT
>TRBJ2-3|TRBV30
AWSVGEVVDTQY
>TRBJ1-4|TRBV2
ASSSSDRSNEKLF
>TRBJ2-1|TRBV7-2
AIDEGGSIYEQF
>TRBJ1-2|TRBV4-1
ASSQYDGYYGYT
>TRBJ2-7|TRBV7-9
ASSLGSLAGDSSYEQY
>TRBJ2-1|TRBV5-1
ASRAGGPDHDEQF
>TRBJ2-7|TRBV20-1
SARAPGRTYEQY
>TRBJ1-2|TRBV3-1
ASSQGARTFGNYGYT
>TRBJ2-7|TRBV2
ASSDPGLAGDHTNEQY
>TRBJ2-7|TRBV5-1
ASSLAGSGSSSYEQY
>TRBJ1-2|TRBV5-6
TSSLGDRSHGYT
>TRBJ2-6|TRBV5-1
ASSLVVGYGANVLT
>TRBJ2-3|TRBV6-6
ASGGTTDTQY
>TRBJ2-4|TRBV7-9
ASSRQGPKNIQY
>TRBJ2-5|TRBV5-1
ASSSAPGPQETQY
>TRBJ1-1|TRBV7-8
ASSATDNRGTEAF
>TRBJ2-7|TRBV29-1
SVEDGQGVINEQY
>TRBJ2-5|TRBV7-7
ASSLGAAGRRQETQY
>TRBJ2-7|TRBV29-1
SVEDLGTGLRKDEQY
>TRBJ1-2|TRBV20-1
SAPDSPGTGNYGYT
>TRBJ2-5|TRBV28
ASSLGTSYQETQY
>TRBJ2-1|TRBV13
ASRDGRPMGNEQF
>TRBJ1-5|TRBV29-1
SVGDPGGGLH
>TRBJ1-1|TRBV12-5
ASGLAQEILHMNTEAF
>TRBJ1-1|TRBV20-1
SARDMVRVDWVDTEAF
>TRBJ2-5|TRBV20-1
SASSLAGGQETQY
>TRBJ2-1|TRBV29-1
SVETSGRRDEQF
>TRBJ2-7|TRBV30
AWSHGGYEQY
>TRBJ1-2|TRBV4-2
ASSQEGTGVGYGYT
>TRBJ2-6|TRBV6-5
ARDNGANVLT
>TRBJ1-2|TRBV20-1
SARDLDRGVDYGYT
>TRBJ2-7|TRBV28
ASSSGTSGGRYEQY
>TRBJ1-4|TRBV6-5
ASSRPGTGKEKLF
>TRBJ2-7|TRBV7-9
ASSLGADEQY
>TRBJ2-5|TRBV7-3
ASSFGGGKQETQY
>TRBJ2-3|TRBV30
AWSVGRSTDTQY
>TRBJ2-3|TRBV6-5
ASSLSLAGAGTDTQY
>TRBJ2-7|TRBV20-1
SASSSVTGVSYEQY
>TRBJ2-7|TRBV7-9
ASSQSSSYEQY